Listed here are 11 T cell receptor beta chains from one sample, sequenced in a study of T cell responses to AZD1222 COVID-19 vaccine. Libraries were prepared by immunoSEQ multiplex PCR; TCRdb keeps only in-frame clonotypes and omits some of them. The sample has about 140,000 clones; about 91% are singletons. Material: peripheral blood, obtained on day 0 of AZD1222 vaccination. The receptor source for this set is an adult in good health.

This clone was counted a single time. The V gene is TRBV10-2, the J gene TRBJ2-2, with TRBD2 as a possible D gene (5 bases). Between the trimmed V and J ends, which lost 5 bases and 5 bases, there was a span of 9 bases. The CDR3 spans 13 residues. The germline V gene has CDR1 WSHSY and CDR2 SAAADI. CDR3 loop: CASSRTPTGELFF. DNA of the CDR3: TGCGCCAGCAGTAGGACTCCGACCGGGGAGCTGTTTTTT.

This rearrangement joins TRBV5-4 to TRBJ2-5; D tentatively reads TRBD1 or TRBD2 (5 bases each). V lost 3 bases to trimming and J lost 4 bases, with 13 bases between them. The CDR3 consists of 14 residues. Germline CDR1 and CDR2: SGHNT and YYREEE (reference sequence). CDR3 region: CASSSVGGRETQYF. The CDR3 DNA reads TGTGCCAGCAGCTCCGTTGGGGGAAGAGAGACCCAGTACTTC.

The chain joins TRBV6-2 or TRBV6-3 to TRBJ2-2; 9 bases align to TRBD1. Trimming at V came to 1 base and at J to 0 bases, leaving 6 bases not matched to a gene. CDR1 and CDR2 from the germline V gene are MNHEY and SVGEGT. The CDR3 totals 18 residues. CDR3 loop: CASSYYPGQGANTGELFF. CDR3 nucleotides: TGTGCCAGCAGTTACTATCCGGGACAGGGCGCGAACACCGGGGAGCTGTTTTTT.

The CDR3, as DNA: TGCAGTGCTAGTCGGGCTAGCGGGAAATACAATGAGCAGTTCTTC. Residues: CSASRASGKYNEQFF. V usage is TRBV20-1 and J usage is TRBJ2-1; TRBD2 aligns across 9 bases. The CDR3 totals 15 residues. The germline V gene has CDR1 DFQATT and CDR2 SNEGSKA (reference sequence). V gave up 3 bases and J gave up 4 bases; unmatched junction bases: 7.

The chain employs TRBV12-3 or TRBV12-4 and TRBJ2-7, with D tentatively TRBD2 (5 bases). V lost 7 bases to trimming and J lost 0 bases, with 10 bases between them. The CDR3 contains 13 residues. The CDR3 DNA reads TGTGCCAGCACGGGATCTCTCTCCTACGAGCAGTACTTC. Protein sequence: CASTGSLSYEQYF.

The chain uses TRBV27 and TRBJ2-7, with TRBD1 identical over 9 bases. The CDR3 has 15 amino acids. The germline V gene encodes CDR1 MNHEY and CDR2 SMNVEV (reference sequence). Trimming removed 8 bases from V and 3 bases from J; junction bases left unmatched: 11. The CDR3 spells CASQLLPGQGYEQYF. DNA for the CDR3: TGTGCCAGCCAACTTCTGCCGGGACAGGGCTACGAGCAGTACTTC.

CDR3 residues: CATSDQNRFGYTF. DNA for the CDR3: TGTGCCACCAGTGATCAGAACAGGTTTGGCTACACCTTC. The chain is built from TRBV24-1 and TRBJ1-2; TRBD1 is a possible D gene (5 bases). Trimming removed 3 bases at V and 7 bases at J, with 11 bases between. The CDR3 totals 13 residues. Germline-derived CDR1 and CDR2 are KGHDR and SFDVKD.

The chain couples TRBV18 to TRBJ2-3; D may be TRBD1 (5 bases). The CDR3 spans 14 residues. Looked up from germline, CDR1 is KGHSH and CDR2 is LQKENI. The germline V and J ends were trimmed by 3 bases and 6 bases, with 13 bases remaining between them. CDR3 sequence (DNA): TGTGCCAGCTCACCGTTGACAGAGGATGATACGCAGTATTTT. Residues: CASSPLTEDDTQYF. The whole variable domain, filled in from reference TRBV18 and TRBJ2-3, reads NAGVMQNPRHLVRRRGQEARLRCSPMKGHSHVYWYRQLPEEGLKFMVYLQKENIIDESGMPKERFSAEFPKEGPSILRIQQVVRGDSAAYFCASSPLTEDDTQYFGPGTRLTVL.

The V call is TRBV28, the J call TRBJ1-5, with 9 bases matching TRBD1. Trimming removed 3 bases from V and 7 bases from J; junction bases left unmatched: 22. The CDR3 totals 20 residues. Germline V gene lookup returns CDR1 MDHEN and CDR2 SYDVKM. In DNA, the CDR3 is TGTGCCAGCAGTTTCCCGCGCTATCCCTGGGGACAGGGTCCGCGGCAGCCCCAGCATTTT. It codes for CASSFPRYPWGQGPRQPQHF. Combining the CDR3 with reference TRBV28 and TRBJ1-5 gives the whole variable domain DVKVTQSSRYLVKRTGEKVFLECVQDMDHENMFWYRQDPGLGLRLIYFSYDVKMKEKGDIPEGYSVSREKKERFSLILESASTNQTSMYLCASSFPRYPWGQGPRQPQHFGDGTRLSIL.

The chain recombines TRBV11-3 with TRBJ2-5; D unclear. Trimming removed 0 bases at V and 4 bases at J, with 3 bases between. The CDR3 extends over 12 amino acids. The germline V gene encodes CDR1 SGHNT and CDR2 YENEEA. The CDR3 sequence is CASSLERETQYF. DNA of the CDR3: TGTGCCAGCAGCTTAGAAAGAGAGACCCAGTACTTC.

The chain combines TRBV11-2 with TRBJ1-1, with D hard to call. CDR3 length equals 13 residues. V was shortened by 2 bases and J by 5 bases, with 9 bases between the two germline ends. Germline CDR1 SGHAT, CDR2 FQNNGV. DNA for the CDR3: TGTGCCAGCAGCTTACTGGGATGGACTGAAGCTTTCTTT. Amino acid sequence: CASSLLGWTEAFF.